A single sample gave rise to the 15 T cell receptor beta chains below, sequenced in a study of T cell responses to AZD1222 COVID-19 vaccine. Generated by immunoSEQ multiplex PCR, the TCRdb table keeps only in-frame clones and is missing some. The table lists approximately 120,000 clones, about nine tenths of them singletons. The specimen comprised peripheral blood, sampled on day 0 of AZD1222 vaccination. These receptors originate from an adult in good health.

The V call is TRBV4-1, the J call TRBJ1-3; D is unclear. Germline loops: CDR1 MGHRA, CDR2 YSYEKL. The length of the CDR3 is 14 residues. V was pared by 1 base and J by 4 bases, with 8 bases between. This chain's CDR3 is CASSQVHRGNTIYF. In DNA form, the CDR3 reads TGCGCCAGCAGCCAAGTTCATCGGGGAAACACCATATATTTT.

The rearrangement uses TRBV4-2 and TRBJ1-6; tentatively, D is TRBD1 (5 bases). There are 14 residues in the CDR3. The V gene's germline CDR1 is LGHNA and CDR2 YNFKEQ. The V gene lost 0 bases and the J gene lost 14 bases, with 14 bases spanning the gap. The CDR3: CASSQDRSGASLHF. The CDR3 DNA reads TGTGCCAGCAGCCAAGACAGGTCTGGGGCTTCCCTCCACTTT.

This chain joins TRBV30 and TRBJ1-3; 7 nucleotides line up with TRBD1. This CDR3 comprises 14 residues. V was pared by 3 bases and J by 3 bases, with 5 bases of the junction left unmatched. Germline lookup yields CDR1 GTSNPN and CDR2 SVGIG (reference sequence). CDR3 DNA sequence: TGTGCCTGGAGAGGGGGCGCGCGTGGAAACACCATATATTTT. It encodes CAWRGGARGNTIYF.

This chain uses TRBV11-2 with TRBJ2-1; 14 bases agree with TRBD2. Germline assignment: CDR1 SGHAT and CDR2 FQNNGV. Unmatched junction bases numbered 8, after V lost 5 bases and J lost 8 bases. CDR3 length equals 16 residues. CDR3 protein: CASSLGLAGVVHEQFF. The CDR3 DNA reads as TGTGCCAGCAGCCTGGGACTAGCGGGAGTTGTCCATGAGCAGTTCTTC.

The rearrangement uses TRBV7-8 and TRBJ1-4; possibly TRBD1 for D (5 bases). V dropped 1 base and J dropped 8 bases, with 17 bases sitting between them. The CDR3 contains 16 residues. CDR1 and CDR2 (germline): SGHVS, FQNEAQ. CDR3 DNA: TGTGCCAGCAGCTTAGAGAGGTGGGGGTTTGACGAAAAACTGTTTTTT. Amino acid sequence: CASSLERWGFDEKLFF.

This chain links TRBV6-2 or TRBV6-3 with TRBJ1-4; D uncertain. V lost 5 bases and J lost 8, with 18 bases in between. From germline, CDR1 is MNHEY and CDR2 SVGEGT. This CDR3 is built from 15 residues. The CDR3 spells CASSQPLDLIEKLFF. The CDR3 coding sequence is TGTGCCAGCAGTCAGCCATTGGATTTAATCGAAAAACTGTTTTTT.

This clone appeared once. CDR3 bases: TGTGCCTCAGGGAGACAGGGTAAAATTGAAGCTTTCTTT. Its translation: CASGRQGKIEAFF. The chain has TRBV30 and TRBJ1-1; 7 positions agree with TRBD1. Trimming removed 7 bases from V and 7 bases from J; junction bases left unmatched: 12. CDR3 length: 13 amino acids. Germline lookup yields CDR1 GTSNPN and CDR2 SVGIG (reference sequence).

The table lists this clone with a count of one. In DNA, the CDR3 is TGCGCCAGCAGCTTTGGCAGGGGATATGGCTACACCTTC. It translates to CASSFGRGYGYTF. The chain has TRBV5-1 and TRBJ1-2; tentatively, D is TRBD1 (6 bases). Trimming pared 2 bases from V and 5 bases from J, leaving 10 bases between. The CDR3 covers 13 residues. The germline gives CDR1 SGHRS, CDR2 YFSETQ.

This clone has just a few counts. The CDR3 DNA follows: TGTGCCAGCAGCCAATTTCTAAACACCGGGGAGCTGTTTTTT. Translation: CASSQFLNTGELFF. The chain carries TRBV14 and TRBJ2-2; the D is unclear. V lost 2 bases and J lost 2, with 6 bases in between. Per germline, CDR1 SGHDN and CDR2 FVKESK. This CDR3 is 14 amino acids long.

J is TRBJ1-4 and V is TRBV19; TRBD1 agrees at 7 bases. With 11 bases clipped from V and 0 bases from J, the junction kept 9 bases outside the gene matches. This CDR3 comprises 15 residues. Looked up from germline, CDR1 is LNHDA and CDR2 is SQIVND (reference sequence). The DNA for the CDR3 is TGTGCCTCAAAGACAGGGATTGCAACTAATGAAAAACTGTTTTTT. This sequence encodes CASKTGIATNEKLFF.

This chain links TRBV24-1 with TRBJ2-6; no clear D gene. CDR1 KGHDR and CDR2 SFDVKD come from the germline V gene. CDR3 size: 13 residues. The V end was cut by 8 bases, the J end by 1 base, with 5 bases between. CDR3 nucleotide sequence: TGTGCCACCACGAGGTCTGGGGCCAACGTCCTGACTTTC. It codes for CATTRSGANVLTF.

The chain combines TRBV5-1 with TRBJ2-7; D might be TRBD1 (5 bases). The CDR3 has 13 amino acids. V was pared by 2 bases and J by 2 bases, with 8 bases between. The germline gives CDR1 SGHRS, CDR2 YFSETQ. The CDR3 DNA reads TGCGCCAGCAGCTTCCAGGGTACCTACGAGCAGTACTTC. This codes for CASSFQGTYEQYF.

The rearrangement links TRBV29-1 to TRBJ2-3, with a possible D match to TRBD2 (7 bases). The germline CDR1 and CDR2 sequences are SQVTM and ANQGSEA. The CDR3 length is 15 residues. With 7 bases removed from V and 3 bases from J, the gap between germline ends came to 20 bases. Here the CDR3 reads CSAIARGLGTDTQYF. DNA for the CDR3: TGCAGCGCCATCGCGCGGGGGCTTGGTACAGATACGCAGTATTTT.

This sequence joins TRBV5-6 and TRBJ2-4; D might be TRBD1 or TRBD2, each matching 5 bases. CDR3 length: 19 residues. Germline CDR1 SGHDT, CDR2 YYEEEE. Trimming stripped 0 bases from V and 3 bases from J, with 22 bases between. The CDR3 reads CASSLGGYLGRDLKNIQYF. CDR3 bases: TGTGCCAGCAGCTTGGGAGGGTATTTAGGCAGGGACCTCAAAAACATTCAGTACTTC. The full variable domain, completed using reference TRBV5-6 and TRBJ2-4, is DAGVTQSPTHLIKTRGQQVTLRCSPKSGHDTVSWYQQALGQGPQFIFQYYEEEERQRGNFPDRFSGHQFPNYSSELNVNALLLGDSALYLCASSLGGYLGRDLKNIQYFGAGTRLSVL.

The chain couples TRBV7-3 to TRBJ2-2; 7 bases match TRBD2. Germline V gene data show CDR1 as SGHTA and CDR2 as FQGTGA. CDR3 length: 15 residues. The trim removed 2 bases at V and 3 bases at J, leaving 3 bases unmatched. The CDR3 nucleotides read TGTGCCAGCAGCTTAGAGGGAGGGGACACCGGGGAGCTGTTTTTT. It is translated as CASSLEGGDTGELFF.